The 9 T cell receptor beta chains below all came from one sample that was sequenced in a study of blood T cell repertoires in COVID-19. Libraries were prepared by immunoSEQ multiplex PCR; TCRdb keeps only in-frame clonotypes and omits some of them. The sample has 65,000 to 85,000 clones; roughly 79% are singletons. The sequencing input was peripheral blood. Receptor source: a human donor in a cohort sampled during active COVID-19.

The genes are TRBV5-6 and TRBJ1-2, with a tentative D call TRBD1 (5 bases). This CDR3 spans 15 amino acids. V lost 0 bases and J 3 bases, leaving 12 bases between the germline ends. Looked up from germline, CDR1 is SGHDT and CDR2 is YYEEEE. As DNA, the CDR3 is TGTGCCAGCAGCTTGGCCAGGGAAGTATACTATGGCTACACCTTC. Translation gives CASSLAREVYYGYTF.

This chain uses TRBV28 with TRBJ1-4; 9 positions match TRBD1. The germline gives CDR1 MDHEN, CDR2 SYDVKM. The ends lost 6 bases at V and 4 bases at J; junction bases unmatched: 9. The CDR3 has 16 residues. CDR3 sequence reads: CASRSRDRVDNEKLFF. The DNA for the CDR3 is TGTGCCAGCAGGTCCCGGGACAGGGTTGATAATGAAAAACTGTTTTTT. Drawing the rest from reference TRBV28 and TRBJ1-4, the complete variable domain is DVKVTQSSRYLVKRTGEKVFLECVQDMDHENMFWYRQDPGLGLRLIYFSYDVKMKEKGDIPEGYSVSREKKERFSLILESASTNQTSMYLCASRSRDRVDNEKLFFGSGTQLSVL.

This chain connects TRBV7-9 to TRBJ1-2; D remains ambiguous. Germline V gene lookup returns CDR1 SEHNR and CDR2 FQNEAQ (reference sequence). The CDR3 totals 16 residues. V was shortened by 3 bases and J by 4 bases, with 18 bases between the two germline ends. The chain's CDR3 is CASSFNGPRLPYGYTF. In DNA form, the CDR3 reads TGTGCCAGCAGCTTCAACGGCCCGAGGCTCCCCTATGGCTACACCTTC. Full variable domain (remainder filled in from reference TRBV7-9 and TRBJ1-2): DTGVSQNPRHKITKRGQNVTFRCDPISEHNRLYWYRQTLGQGPEFLTYFQNEAQLEKSRLLSDRFSAERPKGSFSTLEIQRTEQGDSAMYLCASSFNGPRLPYGYTFGSGTRLTVV.

The gene calls are TRBV24-1 and TRBJ1-2; weak D call: TRBD1 (5 bases). The germline CDR1 and CDR2 sequences are KGHDR and SFDVKD. The CDR3 spans 14 residues. Trimming removed 4 bases from V and 5 bases from J, with 13 bases in between. The CDR3 DNA reads as TGTGCCACCAGTGACCCCGGACATGAGTATGGCTACACCTTC. This gives the protein CATSDPGHEYGYTF.

The chain combines TRBV27 with TRBJ1-5; no definite D call. Per germline, CDR1 MNHEY and CDR2 SMNVEV (reference sequence). Trimming took off 5 bases at V and 9 bases at J, with 14 bases between the two ends. The CDR3 has 13 residues. Here the CDR3 reads CASSLSTLPPQHF. CDR3 nucleotide sequence: TGTGCCAGCAGTCTTTCGACACTTCCGCCCCAGCATTTT.

V gene TRBV4-1 combines with J gene TRBJ2-7; TRBD2 matches 11 bases. Unmatched junction bases numbered 3, after V lost 4 bases and J lost 1 base. The germline V gene encodes CDR1 MGHRA and CDR2 YSYEKL. The CDR3 has 15 amino acids. CDR3 residues: CASSPTSGSSYEQYF. The CDR3 coding sequence is TGCGCCAGCAGCCCTACTAGCGGGAGTTCCTACGAGCAGTACTTC.

The chain is built from TRBV5-1 and TRBJ1-3, with D unclear. The CDR3 is 15 residues long. Trimming pared 0 bases from V and 0 bases from J, leaving 7 bases between. Germline V gene sequence: CDR1 SGHRS, CDR2 YFSETQ. CDR3 in amino acids: CASSLEQFSGNTIYF. CDR3 DNA sequence: TGCGCCAGCAGCTTGGAACAGTTCTCTGGAAACACCATATATTTT.

The genes are TRBV6-5 and TRBJ2-1; TRBD1 matches 9 bases. CDR1 MNHEY and CDR2 SVGAGI come from the germline V gene. The V and J ends lost 7 bases and 1 base, in that order; junction bases with no gene match: 2. The CDR3 covers 14 residues. The CDR3 DNA follows: TGTGCCAGCAACAGGGGGCCTTCCTACAATGAGCAGTTCTTC. Translated: CASNRGPSYNEQFF.

This sequence joins TRBV6-5 and TRBJ2-3; 9 nucleotides align to TRBD2. V shed 0 bases, J shed 9 bases, and the junction held 10 bases outside the gene matches. Looked up from germline, CDR1 is MNHEY and CDR2 is SVGAGI. The CDR3 contains 16 residues. CDR3 residues: CASSYSGLAGAGTQYF. The CDR3, as DNA: TGTGCCAGCAGTTACTCTGGGTTAGCGGGAGCGGGGACGCAGTATTTT.